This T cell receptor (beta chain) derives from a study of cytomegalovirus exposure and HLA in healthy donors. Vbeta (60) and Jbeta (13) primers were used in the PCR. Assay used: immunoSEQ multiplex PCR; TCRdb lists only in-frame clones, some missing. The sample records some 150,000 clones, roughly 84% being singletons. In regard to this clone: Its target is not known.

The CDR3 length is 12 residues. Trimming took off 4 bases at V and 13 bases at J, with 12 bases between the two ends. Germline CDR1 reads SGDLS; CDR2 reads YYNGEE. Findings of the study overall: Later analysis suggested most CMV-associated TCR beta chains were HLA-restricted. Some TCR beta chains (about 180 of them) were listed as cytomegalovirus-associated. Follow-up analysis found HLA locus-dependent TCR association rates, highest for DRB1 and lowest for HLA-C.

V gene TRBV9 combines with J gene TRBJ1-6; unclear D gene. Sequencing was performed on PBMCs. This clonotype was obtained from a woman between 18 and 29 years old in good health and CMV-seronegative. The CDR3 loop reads CASSPGVPPLHF. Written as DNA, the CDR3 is TGTGCCAGCAGCCCTGGAGTACCGCCCCTCCACTTT.